The sample holds many counts of the clone carrying this T cell receptor beta chain. The antigen is unknown. These data originate in a study of human T cells and chemical hapten exposure. Time point denoted: patch test 3, about 24 weeks after DPC sensitization. Treatment in this sample: therapeutic diphenylcyclopropenone sensitization with weekly scalp DPC. Germline V gives CDR1 DFQATT, CDR2 SNEGSKA (reference sequence). Trimming cost V 1 base and J 5 bases, with 8 bases left between them. This CDR3 is 12 amino acids long. Each CDR3 protein gets one entry after TCRdb re-called the RACE reads with MiXCR. This sample has 210,000 or so distinct CDR3 sequences; around 25% occur once, and the top ten carry under 2.5%. Overall study findings and caveats: The presence of alopecia in the donors means their immune response may differ from healthy people's.

The V and J genes are TRBV20-1 and TRBJ2-5; D could derive from TRBD1 or TRBD2 (5 bases each). The clonotype was recovered from a middle-aged woman with alopecia areata. Some clones in this sample may be carry-over from other donors' samples. The sample was whole blood, taken in connection with sensitization to the hapten diphenylcyclopropenone (DPC). The CDR3 region is CSARGGSETQYF. For the CDR3, the DNA is TGCAGTGCTAGAGGGGGGAGTGAGACCCAGTACTTC.